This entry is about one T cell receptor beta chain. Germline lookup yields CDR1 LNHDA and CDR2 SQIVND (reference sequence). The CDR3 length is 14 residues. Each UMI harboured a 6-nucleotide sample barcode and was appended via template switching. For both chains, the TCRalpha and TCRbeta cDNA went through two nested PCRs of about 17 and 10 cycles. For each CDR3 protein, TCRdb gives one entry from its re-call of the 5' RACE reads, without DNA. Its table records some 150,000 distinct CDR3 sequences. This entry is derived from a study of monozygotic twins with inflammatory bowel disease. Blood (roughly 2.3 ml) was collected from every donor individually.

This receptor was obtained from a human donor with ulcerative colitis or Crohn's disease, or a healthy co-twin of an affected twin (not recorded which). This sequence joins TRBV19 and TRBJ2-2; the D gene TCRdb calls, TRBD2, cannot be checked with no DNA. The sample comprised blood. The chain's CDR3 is CASGRLARTGELFF.